The 12 T cell receptor beta chains below were found in one sample sequenced in a study of T-cell memory formation after mild COVID-19 (dated by TCRdb to the early 2020s). Libraries were built with 5' RACE. The listed sequencing device is Illumina NovaSeq 6000. TCRdb trimmed the raw reads at Q25, called clones with MiXCR and kept productive beta chains. Rows merge per CDR3 protein into single entries with the most common DNA and genes. This sample has tens of thousands of distinct CDR3 sequences in its table, and 8% to 9.5% of those were observed once. The ten largest clones represent more than 0.95% of the sample. The sequencing sample was made of PBMCs or a T cell subset sorted from them (not recorded which). The receptors originated from a man aged 18 to 35 who had mild COVID-19 (a few samples of this study predate the infection). The sample titles of this study are shuffled in the database, so cell type and time point are left out; the donor was told from shared clones.

The V call is TRBV7-2, the J call TRBJ2-7, with D maybe TRBD1 (5 bases). CDR1 and CDR2 from the germline V gene are SGHTA and FQGNSA. Between the trimmed V and J ends, which lost 5 bases and 2 bases, there was a span of 13 bases. The CDR3 contains 14 residues. DNA for the CDR3: TGTGCCAGCAGCACCTTCGACAGACCCTACGAGCAGTACTTC. This codes for CASSTFDRPYEQYF.

This clonotype was found a few times. The genes are TRBV27 and TRBJ2-5, with TRBD1 matching over 12 bases. CDR3 length equals 15 residues. Germline loops: CDR1 MNHEY, CDR2 SMNVEV (reference sequence). The ends lost 6 bases at V and 5 bases at J; junction bases unmatched: 7. CDR3 sequence reads: CASRPLGTGGETQYF. For the CDR3, the DNA is TGTGCCAGCAGGCCCCTAGGGACAGGGGGCGAGACCCAGTACTTC.

The rearrangement uses TRBV2 and TRBJ1-5, with D perhaps TRBD1 (5 bases). The CDR3 has 14 amino acids. Germline lookup yields CDR1 SNHLY and CDR2 FYNNEI. V lost 7 bases, J lost 6 bases, and 16 bases lay in between. DNA of the CDR3: TGTGCCAGCAACTGGGGGGGTGGCAGTCAGCCCCAGCATTTT. Translating gives CASNWGGGSQPQHF.

This rearrangement joins TRBV7-2 to TRBJ2-3; 8 nucleotides match TRBD2. V trimming: 5 bases; J trimming: 2 bases; junction bases outside the gene matches: 15. This CDR3 contains 18 residues. CDR1 and CDR2 from the germline V gene are SGHTA and FQGNSA. The CDR3 DNA reads TGTGCCAGCAGCCCCCGAGCCGGGGGGGCCCCCCTCACAGATACGCAGTATTTT. This encodes CASSPRAGGAPLTDTQYF.

This clonotype turned up a few times. This chain joins TRBV7-2 and TRBJ2-1; tentatively, D is TRBD1 (5 bases). Trimming took 4 bases from V and 7 from J, leaving 11 bases between them. Germline CDR1 SGHTA, CDR2 FQGNSA. The CDR3 spans 13 residues. The CDR3 spells CASSSQGWNEQFF. In DNA form, the CDR3 reads TGTGCCAGCAGCTCGCAGGGATGGAATGAGCAGTTCTTC.

This chain uses TRBV5-6 with TRBJ1-4, with D unresolved. Trimming stripped 1 base from V and 4 bases from J, with 5 bases between. Germline loops: CDR1 SGHDT, CDR2 YYEEEE. The CDR3 contains 13 residues. In DNA, the CDR3 is TGTGCCAGCAGCTTGCCTCTTAATGAAAAACTGTTTTTT. Protein product: CASSLPLNEKLFF.

This clonotype turned up a few times. V is TRBV5-1 and J is TRBJ2-2; 11 bases are shared with TRBD2. This CDR3 is 15 amino acids long. CDR1 SGHRS and CDR2 YFSETQ come from the germline V gene. The J segment lost 6 bases and the V segment lost 2 bases, leaving 3 bases of the junction unmatched. CDR3 residues: CASSLLAGESGELFF. The DNA of the CDR3 is TGCGCCAGCAGCTTACTAGCGGGGGAATCCGGGGAGCTGTTTTTT.

The sample holds many counts of this clonotype. The CDR3 DNA is TGCAGTGCTGGGGACAGTTCTTCTGAAGCTTTCTTT. Translated: CSAGDSSSEAFF. This chain uses TRBV20-1 with TRBJ1-1, with TRBD1 matching 7 bases. The CDR3 runs to 12 residues. Germline V gene data show CDR1 as DFQATT and CDR2 as SNEGSKA (reference sequence). V was pared by 5 bases and J by 6 bases, with 6 bases of the junction left unmatched.

This clonotype was seen a handful of times. CDR3: CSARKDRESPLHF. The CDR3, as DNA: TGCAGTGCTAGAAAGGACAGGGAATCACCCCTCCACTTT. The V call is TRBV20-1, the J call TRBJ1-6; TRBD1 matches at 8 bases. J was trimmed by 10 bases and V by 2 bases; bases with no gene match: 4. Germline V gene sequence: CDR1 DFQATT, CDR2 SNEGSKA (reference sequence). The CDR3 covers 13 residues.

This clonotype has a single count. CDR3 bases: TGTGCCAGTAAAACCCCCGGGGCGATCTACGCCGGGGAGCTGTTTTTT. Its translation is CASKTPGAIYAGELFF. The rearrangement links TRBV19 to TRBJ2-2; D may correspond to TRBD1 or TRBD2 (5 bases each). Germline V gene lookup returns CDR1 LNHDA and CDR2 SQIVND (reference sequence). V lost 7 bases and J 6 bases, leaving 21 bases between the germline ends. CDR3 length: 16 residues.

V gene TRBV5-8 combines with J gene TRBJ2-5, with 8 nucleotides matching TRBD2. Per germline, CDR1 SGHTS and CDR2 YDEGEE. V was pared by 4 bases and J by 5 bases, with 13 bases of the junction left unmatched. The CDR3 covers 16 residues. CDR3 sequence reads: CASSPGGLASGETQYF. In nucleotides, the CDR3 is TGTGCCAGCAGCCCGGGAGGGCTAGCGAGCGGGGAGACCCAGTACTTC. Full variable domain (remainder filled in from reference TRBV5-8 and TRBJ2-5): EAGVTQSPTHLIKTRGQQATLRCSPISGHTSVYWYQQALGLGLQFLLWYDEGEERNRGNFPPRFSGRQFPNYSSELNVNALELEDSALYLCASSPGGLASGETQYFGPGTRLLVL.

This clonotype occurred a few times. The chain links TRBV5-1 to TRBJ2-1, with 10 bases matching TRBD2. Germline CDR1 SGHRS, CDR2 YFSETQ. CDR3 size: 17 residues. Trimming took 0 bases from V and 8 from J; bases not matched to a gene: 11. This CDR3 is CASSLGSGAGGLHEQFF. CDR3 nucleotides: TGCGCCAGCAGCTTGGGTTCAGGAGCGGGGGGGCTGCATGAGCAGTTCTTC.